The source of this T cell receptor (beta chain) is a study of shared clonotypes between healthy human individuals (dated by TCRdb to 2018 to 2020). Study-wide context: Three men and two women, aged 18 to 49 years, made up the cohort. Different laboratories and diverse techniques were used to prepare libraries and sequence TCR repertoires, to increase sequencing depth and limit assay-specific biases. Between about 0.85 and 8.9 billion PBMCs per donor were obtained by leukapheresis. To estimate repertoire size and how much clonotypes are shared between individuals, the study performed deep sequencing of blood TCR repertoires from roughly five healthy adults. For each donor, three plates each were used for CD4 naive and CD4 memory, two plates were used for CD8 naive, and one plate was used for CD8 memory. Points the paper makes about the study in general: Sampling was restricted to blood, and TCR repertoires in tissues likely differ from the TCR repertoires found in blood. Even with the large sequencing depth, rarefaction of the sorted-subset datasets indicated that sequencing was incomplete. Naive subsets generally had larger estimated clonotype richness than memory subsets did. Pairwise subsampling led to the expectation that sequencing depth would affect the degree of clonotype sharing among donors. When several donors were compared, the shared fraction of clonotypes was around 5% for naive CD4, about 4% for naive CD8, roughly 2.5% for memory CD4, and about 0.36% for memory CD8. Because the study included only a small number of donors, the genetic and exposure-history diversity represented was limited. Clonotypes shared by all four sorted-subset donors showed higher generation probabilities than non-shared clonotypes.

Using the deep immunoSEQ assay, TCR CDR3 regions were amplified from genomic DNA by multiplex PCR. Extracted genomic DNA from each cell subset was distributed evenly across all wells of several immunoSEQ 96-well plates, and each plate was treated as a replicate. Each replicate PCR for sorted subsets received about 200 ng genomic DNA, equal to 28,000 or so T cell genomes. The purified libraries were quantified using a Qubit 3.0 fluorometer, sized with a Bioanalyzer 2100, and then quantified again using the KAPA Library Quantification kit. Every immunoSEQ 96-well plate was sequenced on a dedicated single-read 150-cycle Illumina NextSeq 550 flow cell. Under the source paper's analysis protocol: Because the immunoSEQ output included only junctional sequences and no quality scores, the filtering could not be the same as the filtering used for full-length reads. Sequences were annotated with PyIR, a Python wrapper for IgBLAST v1.9, and V/J genes and CDR3 were assigned using IMGT germline references. Reads with weak V/J assignments (E-value above 1e-6), missing CDR3, stop codons, out-of-frame junctions, or ambiguous translated residues were removed. V3J clonotypes were defined as sequences sharing an identical inferred V gene, J gene, and CDR3 amino acid sequence. Percentage overlap between repertoires was computed as shared unique clonotypes divided by the size of the smaller repertoire. RTK rarefaction, the Chao1 estimator, and Recon v2.1 estimates of unobserved clonotypes were used to assess repertoire richness. For all TCRbeta clonotypes obtained by the gDNA method from a few donors, generation probabilities were computed with OLGA. TCRdb obtained this table from immuneACCESS and retained in-frame rearrangements with V and J assigned. These tables miss some clones; where compared with another copy, unresolved V genes account for less than half of the shortfall, and the remainder is unexplained. From that table come the V and J calls and clone size; the DNA was used to work out D and trimming. The sample contains around 980,000 clones, more than 75% of them found a single time. Roughly 0.55% of the sample goes to the ten largest clones.

CDR1 and CDR2 are read off the germline V gene as SGHAT and FQNNGV. The V end loses 8 bases and the J end loses 1 base, and a stretch of 11 bases separates them. The CDR3, from cysteine to phenylalanine, totals 13 residues. The only DNA kept is the CDR3, 39 bases in frame from the first base. This clone was seen a few times. What this receptor recognizes is not known. Per-base qualities were not stored, and no clone one base away is much larger. Healthy HIV-negative adults with no recently reported acute infections or vaccinations were included as donors. Only Caucasian adults living in Nashville, Tennessee, USA were represented among the donors. CD4+ T cells were enriched by magnetic negative selection, after which naive cells were positively selected on CD45RA and the negative fraction was taken as the memory subset. Blood was obtained by leukapheresis, after which PBMCs were separated by Ficoll-Histopaque density gradient centrifugation and cryopreserved in liquid nitrogen vapor phase. Analytical flow cytometry was used to check the purity and quantity of every magnetically sorted T cell population. Each sorted fraction had its genomic DNA isolated and then quantified by UV absorbance on a Nanodrop 2000c.

The sample taken for sequencing was memory CD4+ T cells from PBMCs. The cell subset or site label corresponds to: CD45RA-negative fraction. The rearranged segments are TRBV11-2 and TRBJ1-1, with TRBD1 perhaps the D gene, on 6 matching bases. This TCR derives from a man aged 18 to 30 in good health. Some clones in this sample may be carry-over from other donors' samples. For the CDR3, the sequence is CASGPDRNTEAFF. The bases are TGTGCCAGCGGACCGGACAGGAACACTGAAGCTTTCTTT. The full variable domain, with segments outside the CDR3 supplied by the reference TRBV11-2 and TRBJ1-1 proteins, appears as EAGVAQSPRYKIIEKRQSVAFWCNPISGHATLYWYQQILGQGPKLLIQFQNNGVVDDSQLPKDRFSAERLKGVDSTLKIQPAKLEDSAVYLCASGPDRNTEAFFGQGTRLTVV.